This T cell receptor beta chain was found in a study of control samples from healthy donors and cancer patients. The CDR3 runs to 12 residues. CDR1 is SGHDT, CDR2 YYEEEE, per germline. Trimming removed 2 bases at V and 5 bases at J, with 7 bases between. Clones were read by immunoSEQ multiplex PCR, and TCRdb kept only the in-frame ones, dropping some. The table lists around 120,000 clones, over 90% of them singletons. Sequenced sample: blood. The chain links TRBV5-6 to TRBJ1-1; D remains unclear. This TCR was recovered from a man in his thirties or forties in good health. The chain's CDR3 is CASSLGQTEAFF. Written as DNA, the CDR3 is TGTGCCAGCAGCTTAGGTCAGACTGAAGCTTTCTTT.